Listed below are T cell receptor beta chains from one sample, sequenced in a study of T-cell memory formation after mild COVID-19. TCRdb recomputed calls from the 5' RACE reads with MiXCR, one row per CDR3 protein. Among around 410,000 distinct CDR3 sequences listed, 23% were seen once. Material for sequencing was PBMCs or a T cell subset sorted from them (not recorded which). The source of these receptors is an adult woman who had mild COVID-19 (a few samples of this study predate the infection). Cell type and time point are not known. CDR3s include the opening cysteine and the closing phenylalanine or tryptophan. D genes are given only for firm matches. Clone size is not always given. Where it is, it says once, few, many or a class for expanded clones.

d_gene: TRBD2
j_gene: TRBJ2-1
v_gene: TRBV5-1
abundance: few
CDR3aa: CASTETSGGDNEQFF
CDR3nt: TGCGCCAGCACCGAGACTAGCGGGGGAGACAATGAGCAGTTCTTC

d_gene: -
j_gene: TRBJ2-1
v_gene: TRBV18
abundance: few
CDR3aa: CASSPGVLLGDEQFF
CDR3nt: TGTGCCAGCTCACCGGGGGTCCTTCTGGGCGATGAGCAGTTCTTC

d_gene: TRBD2
j_gene: TRBJ2-5
v_gene: TRBV2
abundance: -
CDR3aa: CATTPGRDYQETQYF
CDR3nt: TGTGCCACCACTCCCGGCCGGGACTATCAAGAGACCCAGTACTTC

d_gene: -
j_gene: TRBJ2-3
v_gene: TRBV10-3
abundance: few
CDR3aa: CAISESTDTQYF
CDR3nt: TGTGCCATCAGTGAGTCCACAGATACGCAGTATTTT

d_gene: -
j_gene: TRBJ2-1
v_gene: TRBV12-3/TRBV12-4
abundance: few
CDR3aa: CASSDRYNEQFF
CDR3nt: TGTGCCAGCAGTGACAGGTACAATGAGCAGTTCTTC

d_gene: -
j_gene: TRBJ2-1
v_gene: TRBV25-1
abundance: few
CDR3aa: CASSGGTAHNEQFF
CDR3nt: TGTGCCAGCAGTGGCGGGACCGCGCATAATGAGCAGTTCTTC

d_gene: TRBD2
j_gene: TRBJ2-1
v_gene: TRBV7-9
abundance: few
CDR3aa: CASSISGSLYNEQFF
CDR3nt: TGTGCCAGCAGCATAAGCGGGAGCCTCTACAATGAGCAGTTCTTC

d_gene: TRBD2
j_gene: TRBJ2-1
v_gene: TRBV4-2
abundance: few
CDR3aa: CASSQETSGGADEQFF
CDR3nt: TGTGCCAGCAGCCAGGAGACTAGCGGGGGGGCCGATGAGCAGTTCTTC

d_gene: -
j_gene: TRBJ2-7
v_gene: TRBV10-3
abundance: -
CDR3aa: CAIDQGPNYEQYF
CDR3nt: TGTGCCATCGATCAGGGGCCCAACTACGAGCAGTACTTC

d_gene: -
j_gene: TRBJ2-1
v_gene: TRBV7-9
abundance: -
CDR3aa: CASSSHSPISEQFF
CDR3nt: TGTGCCAGCAGCTCCCATTCCCCGATTAGTGAGCAGTTCTTC

d_gene: -
j_gene: TRBJ2-7
v_gene: TRBV2
abundance: many
CDR3aa: CASSRPGAYEQYF
CDR3nt: TGTGCCAGCTCCCGACCAGGAGCCTACGAGCAGTACTTC

d_gene: -
j_gene: TRBJ2-2
v_gene: TRBV5-5
abundance: -
CDR3aa: CASSLDPVAGELFF
CDR3nt: TGTGCCAGCAGCTTGGACCCAGTAGCCGGGGAGCTGTTTTTT

d_gene: -
j_gene: TRBJ2-7
v_gene: TRBV20-1
abundance: many
CDR3aa: CSALTGSYEQYF
CDR3nt: TGCAGTGCCCTGACAGGTTCCTACGAGCAGTACTTC

d_gene: -
j_gene: TRBJ2-1
v_gene: TRBV7-9
abundance: -
CDR3aa: CASSSFDRSNEQFF
CDR3nt: TGTGCCAGCAGTTCGTTTGACAGATCCAATGAGCAGTTCTTC

d_gene: -
j_gene: TRBJ1-2
v_gene: TRBV4-1
abundance: few
CDR3aa: CASSQAPGRDGGYTF
CDR3nt: TGCGCCAGCAGCCAAGCCCCGGGGAGGGATGGTGGCTACACCTTC

d_gene: TRBD1
j_gene: TRBJ2-1
v_gene: TRBV5-6
abundance: -
CDR3aa: CASSPPGQGVPHEQFF
CDR3nt: TGTGCCAGCAGCCCGCCGGGACAGGGTGTCCCCCATGAGCAGTTCTTC

d_gene: TRBD1
j_gene: TRBJ1-5
v_gene: TRBV7-9
abundance: few
CDR3aa: CASSLTGSGDRGRQPQHF
CDR3nt: TGTGCCAGCAGCTTAACTGGATCCGGGGACAGGGGAAGGCAGCCCCAGCATTTT

d_gene: -
j_gene: TRBJ2-7
v_gene: TRBV14
abundance: few
CDR3aa: CASSMSSYEQYF
CDR3nt: TGTGCCAGCTCTATGAGCTCCTACGAGCAGTACTTC

d_gene: TRBD1
j_gene: TRBJ1-1
v_gene: TRBV24-1
abundance: -
CDR3aa: CATSDYTGTVPKLFF
CDR3nt: TGTGCCACCAGTGATTATACCGGGACAGTTCCCAAGCTGTTCTTT

d_gene: -
j_gene: TRBJ2-7
v_gene: TRBV25-1
abundance: few
CDR3aa: CASSDAGRWSSYEQYF
CDR3nt: TGTGCCAGCAGTGACGCTGGACGGTGGAGCTCCTACGAGCAGTACTTC

d_gene: TRBD1
j_gene: TRBJ1-5
v_gene: TRBV12-3/TRBV12-4
abundance: -
CDR3aa: CASSFQDRGYNQPQHF
CDR3nt: TGTGCCAGCAGTTTTCAGGACAGGGGTTACAATCAGCCCCAGCATTTT

d_gene: TRBD2
j_gene: TRBJ2-1
v_gene: TRBV29-1
abundance: few
CDR3aa: CSAGGGRSANEQFF
CDR3nt: TGCAGCGCTGGGGGCGGGAGGTCCGCCAATGAGCAGTTCTTC

d_gene: -
j_gene: TRBJ2-1
v_gene: TRBV20-1
abundance: -
CDR3aa: CSASTGRDYNEQFF
CDR3nt: TGCAGTGCTAGTACGGGACGAGATTACAATGAGCAGTTCTTC